These 18 T cell receptor beta chains were sequenced from one sample in a study of shared clonotypes between healthy human individuals (dated by TCRdb to about 2020). Receptors were amplified or captured by the immunoSEQ multiplex PCR assay. TCRdb obtained this table from immuneACCESS and retained in-frame rearrangements with V and J assigned. These tables miss some clones; where compared with another copy, unresolved V genes account for less than half of the shortfall, and the remainder is unexplained. Here the sample has around 500,000 clones; over 70% occur a single time. The ten largest make up 10% to 15% of the sample. Source material: PBMCs. These receptors were taken from a woman aged 40 to 50 in good health. Some clones in this sample may be carry-over from other donors' samples.

V is TRBV5-4 and J is TRBJ2-7; no clear D gene. The CDR3 is 12 residues long. Germline CDR1 reads SGHNT; CDR2 reads YYREEE (reference sequence). Trimming stripped 4 bases from V and 2 bases from J, with 7 bases between. The DNA of the CDR3 is TGTGCCAGCAGCCTACGGCCCTACGAGCAGTACTTC. This sequence encodes CASSLRPYEQYF.

Turning to this clone: This is likely an artifact of a read error, given a far larger clone one base away. Lacking the conserved final phenylalanine or tryptophan, this CDR3 likely reflects a read error. This chain uses TRBV6-5 with TRBJ1-2, with 8 bases matching TRBD1. CDR3 size: 13 residues. In germline, CDR1 is MNHEY, CDR2 SVGAGI. V lost 6 bases to trimming and J lost 6 bases; unmatched junction nucleotides: 6. CDR3 in DNA: TGTGCCAGCAGAGGGACAGGAGAGAATGGCTACACCCTC. Protein: CASRGTGENGYTL.

V and J are TRBV4-1 and TRBJ1-2; maybe TRBD1 (5 bases). The CDR3 loop spans 13 amino acids. Deletions cut 3 bases from V and 4 bases from J, with 9 bases between. The germline CDR1 and CDR2 sequences are MGHRA and YSYEKL. The CDR3 sequence is CASSQPDSYGYTF. The CDR3 DNA is TGCGCCAGCAGCCAGCCAGACAGCTATGGCTACACCTTC.

The DNA for the CDR3 is TGTGCCAGCAGCTTATTACAGGGGGCTGGGACTGAAGCTTTCTTT. Translated: CASSLLQGAGTEAFF. This chain joins TRBV5-4 and TRBJ1-1; 9 bases match TRBD1. Germline V gene sequence: CDR1 SGHNT, CDR2 YYREEE (reference sequence). Losses at the gene ends were 2 bases for V and 5 bases for J; bases not matched to a gene: 7. The CDR3 has 15 amino acids.

This clone has a handful of counts. The chain combines TRBV5-1 with TRBJ2-2, with D unresolved. V was clipped by 0 bases and J by 6 bases, with 9 bases between them. The CDR3 covers 14 residues. Germline lookup yields CDR1 SGHRS and CDR2 YFSETQ. The DNA for the CDR3 is TGCGCCAGCAGCTTGGCCTCTGAGTCCGGGGAGCTGTTTTTT. This gives the protein CASSLASESGELFF.

This clone was seen a handful of times. The rearrangement joins TRBV28 to TRBJ2-2, with D possibly called TRBD1 or TRBD2 (6 bases each). Deletions cut 8 bases from V and 7 bases from J, with 14 bases between. The CDR3 is 13 amino acids. The germline gives CDR1 MDHEN, CDR2 SYDVKM. The CDR3 sequence: CASLRGGSGELFF. The CDR3 nucleotides are TGTGCCAGCCTCCGAGGGGGGAGCGGGGAGCTGTTTTTT.

Worth noting for this clone: This may arise from a read error, as a much more abundant clone is one base away. Other nucleotide sequences from this sample produce the same CDR3. The chain carries TRBV6-4 and TRBJ2-3; 11 bases fit TRBD2. The CDR3 length is 15 residues. The germline V gene encodes CDR1 MRHNA and CDR2 SNTAGT. V was pared by 4 bases and J by 3 bases, with 3 bases of the junction left unmatched. The CDR3 region is CASSATSGSTDTQYF. In nucleotides, the CDR3 is TGTGCCAGCAGTGCTACTAGCGGGAGTACAGATACGCAGTATTTT.

The table lists this clone with many counts. The chain links TRBV11-2 to TRBJ2-5; D possibly corresponds to TRBD2 (6 bases). This CDR3 is built from 14 residues. V dropped 0 bases and J dropped 1 base, with 6 bases sitting between them. CDR1 SGHAT and CDR2 FQNNGV come from the germline V gene. The CDR3 nucleotides are TGTGCCAGCAGCTTAGAGCGGGGCCAAGAGACCCAGTACTTC. This sequence encodes CASSLERGQETQYF. Using reference TRBV11-2 and TRBJ2-5 for the parts outside the CDR3, the full variable domain is EAGVAQSPRYKIIEKRQSVAFWCNPISGHATLYWYQQILGQGPKLLIQFQNNGVVDDSQLPKDRFSAERLKGVDSTLKIQPAKLEDSAVYLCASSLERGQETQYFGPGTRLLVL.

As regards this clone: A read error likely explains this, since a far larger clone differs by one base. The same CDR3 also results from other DNA sequences found in this sample. This chain links TRBV4-3 with TRBJ1-1; 7 nucleotides agree with TRBD1. This CDR3 is 14 amino acids long. CDR1 and CDR2 (germline): LGHNA, YSLEER. The CDR3 is CASSQLGTEREAFF. Here the CDR3 DNA reads TGCGCTAGCAGCCAACTCGGGACAGAGCGTGAAGCTTTCTTT.

A few counts support this clone. A far larger clone is off by one base, so a read error is likely. V is TRBV5-1 and J is TRBJ1-1; weak D call: TRBD1 (5 bases). CDR1 SGHRS and CDR2 YFSETQ come from the germline V gene. CDR3 length equals 13 residues. CDR3 amino acids: CASSLQGAPEALF. For the CDR3, the DNA is TGCGCCAGCAGCTTGCAGGGTGCGCCTGAAGCTCTCTTT.

This clone has only a few counts. The chain joins TRBV11-3 to TRBJ2-1; D may be TRBD1 or TRBD2 (5 bases each). The V gene's germline CDR1 is SGHNT and CDR2 YENEEA. V was clipped by 6 bases and J by 9 bases, with 12 bases between them. The CDR3 loop spans 12 amino acids. The CDR3 DNA is TGTGCCAGCAGTACGGGAAGGGGTGAGCAGTTCTTC. Encoded protein: CASSTGRGEQFF.

This chain connects TRBV6-1 to TRBJ2-5; D is undetermined. The CDR3 totals 14 residues. Trimming pared 5 bases from V and 1 base from J, leaving 11 bases between. Germline lookup yields CDR1 MNHNS and CDR2 SASEGT. The CDR3 protein is CASSPVFGQETQYF. In DNA, the CDR3 is TGTGCCAGCAGTCCCGTCTTTGGCCAAGAGACCCAGTACTTC.

The chain joins TRBV29-1 to TRBJ1-1; 11 bases fit TRBD1. V trimming: 6 bases; J trimming: 6 bases; junction bases outside the gene matches: 9. CDR1 is SQVTM, CDR2 ANQGSEA, per germline. CDR3 length: 14 residues. The CDR3 reads CSVAWTGGGSEAFF. Here the CDR3 DNA reads TGCAGCGTCGCGTGGACAGGGGGCGGGTCTGAAGCTTTCTTT.

This clone appeared once. The genes are TRBV7-9 and TRBJ2-1; 8 bases match TRBD2. V was pared by 1 base and J by 5 bases, with 10 bases of the junction left unmatched. CDR1 SEHNR and CDR2 FQNEAQ come from the germline V gene (reference sequence). This CDR3 has 17 amino acids. The CDR3 sequence: CASSLEVAGGSHNEQFF. CDR3 sequence (DNA): TGTGCCAGCAGCTTAGAAGTCGCGGGAGGTTCGCACAATGAGCAGTTCTTC. The full variable domain, with the rest looked up from reference TRBV7-9 and TRBJ2-1, is DTGVSQNPRHKITKRGQNVTFRCDPISEHNRLYWYRQTLGQGPEFLTYFQNEAQLEKSRLLSDRFSAERPKGSFSTLEIQRTEQGDSAMYLCASSLEVAGGSHNEQFFGPGTRLTVL.

This clone showed up just a few times. The CDR3 nucleotides read TGTGCCAGCAGCCTTTCTAGCACAGATACGCAGTATTTT. Translated: CASSLSSTDTQYF. The chain recombines TRBV9 with TRBJ2-3; D is unresolved. This CDR3 comprises 13 residues. With 4 bases removed from V and 0 bases from J, the gap between germline ends came to 6 bases. The V gene's germline CDR1 is SGDLS and CDR2 YYNGEE.

On this clone itself: Given a far larger clone just one base away, this is likely a sequencing read error. The V gene is TRBV6-1, the J gene TRBJ1-5, with D possibly matching TRBD1 (5 bases). Germline CDR1 MNHNS, CDR2 SASEGT. The CDR3 sequence is 14 residues long. This CDR3 is CASSVGGENQPRHF. DNA for the CDR3: TGTGCCAGCTCTGTGGGAGGGGAGAATCAGCCCCGGCATTTT.

On this clone itself: Within the sample, other DNA sequences also encode this same CDR3. The chain is built from TRBV7-2 and TRBJ2-5; D not resolved. Trimming shortened V by 5 bases and J by 5 bases, and 9 bases separated the two germline ends. Germline CDR1 and CDR2: SGHTA and FQGNSA. There are 12 residues in the CDR3. CDR3 loop: CASSLDRETQYF. The CDR3, as DNA: TGTGCCAGCAGCCTTGACCGGGAGACCCAGTACTTC.

With regard to this clone: A far more abundant clone sits one base away, making this likely a read error. The sample holds other DNA sequences that translate to the same CDR3. In nucleotides, the CDR3 is TGTGCCAGCAGCCCCCGGACAGGGGCGACAGATACGCAGTATTTT. Protein product: CASSPRTGATDTQYF. V and J are TRBV6-6 and TRBJ2-3, with TRBD1 matching 9 bases. V gave up 6 bases and J gave up 3 bases; unmatched junction bases: 7. The germline V gene has CDR1 MNHNY and CDR2 SVGAGI (reference sequence). The CDR3 consists of 15 residues.